This T cell receptor (beta chain) was recovered during a study of cytomegalovirus exposure and HLA in healthy donors. The study, taken as a whole, reports: The study designated around 150 TCR beta chains cytomegalovirus-associated.

As for this clone: Its antigen is not identified.

Some clones are missing from TCRdb's copy, which holds only in-frame ones; the method was immunoSEQ multiplex PCR. The table lists some 170,000 clones, about 89% of them singletons. CDR3 length equals 15 residues. The V end was cut by 0 bases, the J end by 9 bases, with 18 bases between. The germline gives CDR1 MGHRA, CDR2 YSYEKL. Sequencing was performed on PBMCs. This sequence joins TRBV4-1 and TRBJ2-7, with D perhaps TRBD2 (6 bases). The receptor comes from a man aged 18 to 29 in good health and CMV-seropositive. The CDR3 loop reads CASSQDVLAGGRQYF. Here the CDR3 DNA reads TGCGCCAGCAGCCAAGATGTCCTTGCTGGAGGGCGGCAGTACTTC.